This note documents a single T cell receptor beta chain sequence. This entry belongs to a study of blood T cell repertoires in COVID-19. Germline CDR1 and CDR2: MNHNY and SVGAGI (reference sequence). Germline trimming cut 9 bases from V and 5 bases from J; bases unmatched to any gene: 10. The CDR3 totals 14 residues. Per the study methods: Cell counts per sample came from amplifying reference gene primers. Sequencing used immunoSEQ multiplex PCR; TCRdb keeps in-frame clones, though not all of them. That table gives V, J and clone size, and the DNA gave D and trimming. Among 200,000 to 250,000 clones listed, 88% were seen once.

The chain carries TRBV6-6 and TRBJ2-5, with 9 nucleotides matching TRBD2. This TCR was sampled from a man older than 75 with acute or convalescent COVID-19. The sequencing input was peripheral blood. The CDR3 here is CASGQAGGEETQYF. Written as DNA, the CDR3 is TGTGCCAGTGGACAAGCGGGAGGAGAGGAGACCCAGTACTTC.